This TCR beta chain was sequenced during a study of blood T cell repertoires in COVID-19. TCRdb's table, derived via immunoSEQ multiplex PCR, lists solely in-frame clones and lacks some. The repertoire holds about 250,000 clones, about nine tenths seen once, with roughly a sixth in the top ten. Everyone who took part was roughly 18 to 89 years old, and they came from about two dozen US areas. Cohort 3 donors were reported recovered after two negative PCRs, clearance, or symptom resolution. The CDR3 is 15 residues long. Germline CDR1 and CDR2: MNHEY and SMNVEV (reference sequence). Between the trimmed V and J ends, which lost 6 bases and 5 bases, there was a span of 19 bases.

Sequencing was carried out using PBMCs or T cells enriched from blood (not recorded which). V is TRBV27 and J is TRBJ1-2; possibly TRBD1 for D (6 bases). This clonotype originated in a man aged 18 to 29 who had recovered from COVID-19. The CDR3 bases are TGTGCCAGCAGAATCGGGACAAGGGGATTTTATGGCTACACCTTC. As protein: CASRIGTRGFYGYTF.